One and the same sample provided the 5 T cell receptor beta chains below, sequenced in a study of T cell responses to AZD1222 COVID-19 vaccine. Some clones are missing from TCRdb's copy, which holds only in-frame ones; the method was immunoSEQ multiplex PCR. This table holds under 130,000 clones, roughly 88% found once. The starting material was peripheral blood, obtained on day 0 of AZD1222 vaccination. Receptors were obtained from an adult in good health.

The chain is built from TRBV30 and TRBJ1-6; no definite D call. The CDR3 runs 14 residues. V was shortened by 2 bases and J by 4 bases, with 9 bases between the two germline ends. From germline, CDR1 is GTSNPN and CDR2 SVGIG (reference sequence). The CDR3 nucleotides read TGTGCCTGGAGTACGACGGAGTATAATTCACCCCTCCACTTT. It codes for CAWSTTEYNSPLHF.

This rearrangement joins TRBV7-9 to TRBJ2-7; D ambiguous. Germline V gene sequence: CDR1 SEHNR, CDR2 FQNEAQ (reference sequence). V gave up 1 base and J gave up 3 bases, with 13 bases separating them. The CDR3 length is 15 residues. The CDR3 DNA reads TGTGCCAGCAGCTTAGGTCCGGGTCGGAGCTACGAGCAGTACTTC. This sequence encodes CASSLGPGRSYEQYF. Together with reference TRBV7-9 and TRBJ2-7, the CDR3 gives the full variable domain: DTGVSQNPRHKITKRGQNVTFRCDPISEHNRLYWYRQTLGQGPEFLTYFQNEAQLEKSRLLSDRFSAERPKGSFSTLEIQRTEQGDSAMYLCASSLGPGRSYEQYFGPGTRLTVT.

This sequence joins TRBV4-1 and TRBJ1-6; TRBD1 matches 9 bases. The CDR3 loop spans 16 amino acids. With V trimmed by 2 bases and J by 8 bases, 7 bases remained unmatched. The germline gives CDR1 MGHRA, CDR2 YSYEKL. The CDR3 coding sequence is TGCGCCAGCAGCCAAACCCCGGGACAGGGATATTCACCCCTCCACTTT. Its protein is CASSQTPGQGYSPLHF.

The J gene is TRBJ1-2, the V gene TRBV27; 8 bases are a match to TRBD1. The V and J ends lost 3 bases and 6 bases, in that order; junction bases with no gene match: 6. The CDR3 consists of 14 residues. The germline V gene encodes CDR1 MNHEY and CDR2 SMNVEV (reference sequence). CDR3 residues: CASSFGQGKNGYTF. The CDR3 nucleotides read TGTGCCAGCAGTTTCGGACAGGGAAAGAATGGCTACACCTTC.

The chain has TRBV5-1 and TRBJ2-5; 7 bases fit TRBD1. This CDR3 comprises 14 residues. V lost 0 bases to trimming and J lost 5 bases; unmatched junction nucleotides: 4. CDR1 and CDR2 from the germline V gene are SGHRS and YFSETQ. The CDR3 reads CASSLEGGDETQYF. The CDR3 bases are TGCGCCAGCAGCTTGGAAGGGGGCGATGAGACCCAGTACTTC.